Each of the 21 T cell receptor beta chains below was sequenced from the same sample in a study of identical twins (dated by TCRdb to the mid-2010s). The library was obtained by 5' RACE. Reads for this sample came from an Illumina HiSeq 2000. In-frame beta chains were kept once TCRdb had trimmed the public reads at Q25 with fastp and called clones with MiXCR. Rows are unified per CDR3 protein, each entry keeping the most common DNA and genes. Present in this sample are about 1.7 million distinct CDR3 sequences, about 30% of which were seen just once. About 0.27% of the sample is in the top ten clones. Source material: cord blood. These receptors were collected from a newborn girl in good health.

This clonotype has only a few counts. Here the CDR3 reads CACNGQGFYEQYF. CDR3 nucleotides: TGTGCCTGCAACGGACAGGGGTTTTACGAGCAGTACTTC. The chain couples TRBV30 to TRBJ2-7; 9 positions match TRBD1. V dropped 6 bases and J dropped 4; count of bases not matched to a gene: 7. This CDR3 has 13 amino acids. Germline values: CDR1 GTSNPN, CDR2 SVGIG (reference sequence).

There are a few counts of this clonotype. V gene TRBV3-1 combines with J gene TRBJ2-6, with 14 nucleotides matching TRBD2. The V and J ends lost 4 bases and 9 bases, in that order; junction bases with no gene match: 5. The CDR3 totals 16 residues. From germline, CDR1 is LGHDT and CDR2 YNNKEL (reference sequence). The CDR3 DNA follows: TGTGCCAGCAGCCCCGGACTAGCGGGGGGTCGCAACGTCCTGACTTTC. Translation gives CASSPGLAGGRNVLTF.

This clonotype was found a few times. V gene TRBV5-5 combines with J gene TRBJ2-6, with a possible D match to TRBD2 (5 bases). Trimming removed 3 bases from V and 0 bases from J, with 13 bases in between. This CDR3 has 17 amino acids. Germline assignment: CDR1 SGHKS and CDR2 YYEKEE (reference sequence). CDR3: CASSSRGVRSGANVLTF. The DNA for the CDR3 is TGTGCCAGCAGCTCACGGGGTGTTCGCTCTGGGGCCAACGTCCTGACTTTC.

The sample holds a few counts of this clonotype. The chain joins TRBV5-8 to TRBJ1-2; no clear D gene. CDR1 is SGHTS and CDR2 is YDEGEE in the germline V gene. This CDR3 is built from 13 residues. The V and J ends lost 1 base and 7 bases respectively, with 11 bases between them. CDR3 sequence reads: CASSLTRLRGYTF. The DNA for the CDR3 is TGTGCCAGCAGCTTGACGCGGCTGCGTGGCTACACCTTC.

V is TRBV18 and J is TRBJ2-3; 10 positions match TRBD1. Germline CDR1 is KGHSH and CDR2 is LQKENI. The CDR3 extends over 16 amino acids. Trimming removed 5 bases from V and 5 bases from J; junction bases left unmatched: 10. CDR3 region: CASSSSGTGVQDTQYF. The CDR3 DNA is TGTGCCAGCTCATCCTCCGGGACAGGGGTGCAAGATACGCAGTATTTT.

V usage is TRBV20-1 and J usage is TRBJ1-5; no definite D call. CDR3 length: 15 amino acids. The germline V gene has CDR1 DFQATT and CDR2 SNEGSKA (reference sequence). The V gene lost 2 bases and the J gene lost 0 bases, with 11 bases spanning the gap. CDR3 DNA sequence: TGCAGTGCTAGATACGGGGTTGGTAGCAATCAGCCCCAGCATTTT. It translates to CSARYGVGSNQPQHF.

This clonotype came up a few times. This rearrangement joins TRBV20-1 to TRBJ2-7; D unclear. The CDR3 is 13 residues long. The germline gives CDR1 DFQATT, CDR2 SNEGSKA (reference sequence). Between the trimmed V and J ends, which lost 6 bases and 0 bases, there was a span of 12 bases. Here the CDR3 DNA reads TGCAGTGCCACCCGCGGCCGCTCCTACGAGCAGTACTTC. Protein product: CSATRGRSYEQYF.

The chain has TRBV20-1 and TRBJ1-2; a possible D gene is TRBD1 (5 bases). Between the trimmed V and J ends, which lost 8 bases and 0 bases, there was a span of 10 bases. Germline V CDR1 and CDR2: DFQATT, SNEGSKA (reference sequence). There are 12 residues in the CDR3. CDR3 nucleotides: TGCAGTCCCGGGGGGGCTAACTATGGCTACACCTTC. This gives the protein CSPGGANYGYTF.

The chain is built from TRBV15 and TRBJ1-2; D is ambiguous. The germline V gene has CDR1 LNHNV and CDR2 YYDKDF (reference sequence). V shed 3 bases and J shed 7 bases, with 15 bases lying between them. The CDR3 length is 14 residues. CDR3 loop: CATSRRQFTVGYTF. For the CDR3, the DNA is TGTGCCACCAGCAGGCGACAATTCACAGTTGGCTACACCTTC. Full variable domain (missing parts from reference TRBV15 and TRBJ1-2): DAMVIQNPRYQVTQFGKPVTLSCSQTLNHNVMYWYQQKSSQAPKLLFHYYDKDFNNEADTPDNFQSRRPNTSFCFLDIRSPGLGDTAMYLCATSRRQFTVGYTFGSGTRLTVV.

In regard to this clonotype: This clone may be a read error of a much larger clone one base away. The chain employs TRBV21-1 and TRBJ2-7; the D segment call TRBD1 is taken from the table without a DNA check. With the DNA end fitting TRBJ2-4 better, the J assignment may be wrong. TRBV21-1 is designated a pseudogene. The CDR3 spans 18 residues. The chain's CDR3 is CAGSYRDRGQGMENIQYF. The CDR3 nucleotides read TGTGCCGGCAGCTACCGGGACAGGGGGCAAGGAATGGAAAACATTCAGTACTTC.

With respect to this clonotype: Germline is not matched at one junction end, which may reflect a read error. This chain's CDR3 is CASSFPRQTNEILFF. Written as DNA, the CDR3 is TGTGCCAGCAGTTTCCCCCGACAGACTAATGAAATACTGTTTTTT. The V call is TRBV28, the J call TRBJ1-4, with D possibly TRBD1 on 5 matching bases. This CDR3 spans 15 amino acids. Germline V gene data show CDR1 as MDHEN and CDR2 as SYDVKM.

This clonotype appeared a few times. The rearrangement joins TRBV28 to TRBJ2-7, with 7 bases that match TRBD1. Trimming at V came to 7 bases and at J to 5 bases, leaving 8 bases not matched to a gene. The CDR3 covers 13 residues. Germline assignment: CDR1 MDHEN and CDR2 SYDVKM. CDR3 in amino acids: CASIPTGANEQYF. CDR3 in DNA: TGTGCCAGCATCCCTACAGGGGCTAACGAGCAGTACTTC.

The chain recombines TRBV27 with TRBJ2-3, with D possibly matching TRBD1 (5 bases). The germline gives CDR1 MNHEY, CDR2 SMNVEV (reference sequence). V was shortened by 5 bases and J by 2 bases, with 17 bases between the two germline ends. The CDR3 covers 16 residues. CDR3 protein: CASSPRRVTNTDTQYF. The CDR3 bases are TGTGCCAGCAGTCCCCGCAGGGTCACTAACACAGATACGCAGTATTTT.

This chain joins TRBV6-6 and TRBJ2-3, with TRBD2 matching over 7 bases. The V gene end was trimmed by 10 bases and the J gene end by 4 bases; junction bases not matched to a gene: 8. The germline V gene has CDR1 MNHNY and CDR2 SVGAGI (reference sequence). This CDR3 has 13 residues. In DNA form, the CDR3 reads TGTGCCACCCAAGGACTAGGCGCAGATACGCAGTATTTT. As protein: CATQGLGADTQYF.

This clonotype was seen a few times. CDR3 region: CASSSLPGVAKNIQYF. The CDR3 bases are TGTGCCAGCAGTTCCCTCCCGGGGGTAGCCAAAAACATTCAGTACTTC. The chain couples TRBV28 to TRBJ2-4; D may be TRBD2 (6 bases). With 4 bases removed from V and 0 bases from J, the gap between germline ends came to 13 bases. This CDR3 region has 16 residues. Germline loops: CDR1 MDHEN, CDR2 SYDVKM. The full variable domain, with the rest looked up from reference TRBV28 and TRBJ2-4, is DVKVTQSSRYLVKRTGEKVFLECVQDMDHENMFWYRQDPGLGLRLIYFSYDVKMKEKGDIPEGYSVSREKKERFSLILESASTNQTSMYLCASSSLPGVAKNIQYFGAGTRLSVL.

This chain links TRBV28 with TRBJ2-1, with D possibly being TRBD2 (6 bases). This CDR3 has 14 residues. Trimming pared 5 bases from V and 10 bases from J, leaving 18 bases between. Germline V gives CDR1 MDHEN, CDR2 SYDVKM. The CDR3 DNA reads TGTGCCAGCAGTCTGACCGGGACTTCCGCCGAGCAGTTCTTC. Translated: CASSLTGTSAEQFF.

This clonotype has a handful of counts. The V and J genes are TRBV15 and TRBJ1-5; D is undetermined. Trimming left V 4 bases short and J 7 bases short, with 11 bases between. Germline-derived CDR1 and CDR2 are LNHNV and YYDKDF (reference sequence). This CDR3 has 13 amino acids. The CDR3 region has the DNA TGTGCCACCAGCATTCATCAGGAGCAGCCCCAGCATTTT. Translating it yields CATSIHQEQPQHF.

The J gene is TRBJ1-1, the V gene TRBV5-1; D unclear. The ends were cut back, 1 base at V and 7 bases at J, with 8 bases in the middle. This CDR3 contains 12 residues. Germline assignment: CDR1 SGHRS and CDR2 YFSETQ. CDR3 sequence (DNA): TGCGCCAGCAGCTTGTCGACGGATGAAGCTTTCTTT. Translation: CASSLSTDEAFF.

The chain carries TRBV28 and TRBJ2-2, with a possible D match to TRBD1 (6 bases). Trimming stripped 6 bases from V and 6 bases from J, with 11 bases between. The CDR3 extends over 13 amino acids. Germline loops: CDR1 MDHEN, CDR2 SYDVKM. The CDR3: CASRPHRAGELFF. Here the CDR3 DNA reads TGTGCCAGCAGACCACACAGGGCCGGGGAGCTGTTTTTT. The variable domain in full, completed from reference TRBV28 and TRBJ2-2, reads DVKVTQSSRYLVKRTGEKVFLECVQDMDHENMFWYRQDPGLGLRLIYFSYDVKMKEKGDIPEGYSVSREKKERFSLILESASTNQTSMYLCASRPHRAGELFFGEGSRLTVL.

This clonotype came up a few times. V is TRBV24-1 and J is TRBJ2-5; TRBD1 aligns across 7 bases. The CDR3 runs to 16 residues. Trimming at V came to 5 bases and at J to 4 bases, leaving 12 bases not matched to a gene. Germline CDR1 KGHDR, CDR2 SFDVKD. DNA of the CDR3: TGTGCCACCAGTGCGTCGACAGGGCGAGTTAGAGAGACCCAGTACTTC. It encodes CATSASTGRVRETQYF.

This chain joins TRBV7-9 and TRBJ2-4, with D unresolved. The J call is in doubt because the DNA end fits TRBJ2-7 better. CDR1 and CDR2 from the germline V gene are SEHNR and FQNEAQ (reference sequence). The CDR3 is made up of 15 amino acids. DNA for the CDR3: TGTGCCAGCAGCCATCTCGGGTTATCCTTCTACGAGCAGTACTTC. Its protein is CASSHLGLSFYEQYF.